The 32 T cell receptor beta chains listed next were all sequenced from one sample in a study of blood T cell repertoires in COVID-19. The method was immunoSEQ multiplex PCR; TCRdb's version includes in-frame clones alone and lacks a portion of them. The sample holds under 300,000 clones, approximately 87% seen once. The specimen sequenced was peripheral blood. These receptors all stem from a woman aged 25 to 39 with COVID-19, enrolled during active disease.

As regards this clone: Additional DNA sequences in this sample encode the identical CDR3. The chain employs TRBV29-1 and TRBJ1-1; no clear D. The CDR3 contains 10 residues. The germline V gene has CDR1 SQVTM and CDR2 ANQGSEA. The V end lost 7 bases, the J end lost 1 base, and 4 bases lay between the germline ends. CDR3 nucleotides: TGCAGCGGGCAGAACACTGAAGCTTTCTTT. Protein product: CSGQNTEAFF.

The CDR3 loop is CASPNGLAIYEQYF. As DNA, the CDR3 is TGTGCCAGCCCAAACGGACTAGCGATTTACGAGCAGTACTTC. V gene TRBV6-5 combines with J gene TRBJ2-7; TRBD2 matches 9 bases. V gave up 8 bases and J gave up 4 bases; unmatched junction bases: 9. Germline V gives CDR1 MNHEY, CDR2 SVGAGI. The CDR3 is 14 residues long.

The count of this clone is one. The CDR3 reads CASSQVPGGGYTF. The DNA for the CDR3 is TGTGCCAGCAGCCAAGTCCCGGGGGGGGGCTACACCTTC. The V gene is TRBV3-1 (or the pseudogene TRBV3-2), the J gene TRBJ1-2, with a weak D call TRBD1 (5 bases). This CDR3 is built from 13 residues. Germline V gene data show CDR1 as LGHDT and CDR2 as YNNKEL (reference sequence). The ends were cut back, 1 base at V and 8 bases at J, with 11 bases in the middle.

The rearrangement joins TRBV6-1 to TRBJ1-1, with D perhaps matching TRBD1 (6 bases). Germline V gene sequence: CDR1 MNHNS, CDR2 SASEGT. This CDR3 has 12 residues. Trimming pared 3 bases from V and 5 bases from J, leaving 7 bases between. In DNA, the CDR3 is TGTGCCAGCAGTGACAGGGGAACTGAAGCTTTCTTT. The encoded protein is CASSDRGTEAFF.

The gene calls are TRBV18 and TRBJ2-1, with 9 bases identical to TRBD1. This CDR3 spans 17 amino acids. V shed 5 bases, J shed 6 bases, and the junction held 14 bases outside the gene matches. From germline, CDR1 is KGHSH and CDR2 LQKENI. CDR3 region: CASSGEWTGALLNEQFF. The DNA of the CDR3 is TGTGCCAGCTCAGGCGAGTGGACAGGGGCTCTCCTCAATGAGCAGTTCTTC.

This chain uses TRBV4-1 with TRBJ1-1, with no clear D. V was trimmed by 2 bases and J by 5 bases, leaving 15 bases between them. The germline gives CDR1 MGHRA, CDR2 YSYEKL. The CDR3 runs 15 residues. DNA of the CDR3: TGCGCCAGCAGCCAACCGGGAATCCGGAAAACTGAAGCTTTCTTT. This encodes CASSQPGIRKTEAFF.

The V gene is TRBV30, the J gene TRBJ1-6, with TRBD1 matching over 8 bases. CDR1 is GTSNPN and CDR2 is SVGIG in the germline V gene (reference sequence). The CDR3 contains 15 residues. V lost 1 base and J lost 7; bases outside the gene matches: 6. CDR3: CAWSAMTGANSPLHF. Here the CDR3 DNA reads TGTGCCTGGAGTGCAATGACAGGGGCGAATTCACCCCTCCACTTT.

V and J are TRBV9 and TRBJ2-5; TRBD2 might be the D (6 bases). Trimming pared 6 bases from V and 2 bases from J, leaving 17 bases between. Germline V lookup: CDR1 SGDLS, CDR2 YYNGEE. The CDR3 has 15 amino acids. The CDR3 DNA reads as TGTGCCAGCACCCTTAGTGCGGGGCCACAAGAGACCCAGTACTTC. Translation gives CASTLSAGPQETQYF.

The J gene is TRBJ1-5, the V gene TRBV5-5; D is ambiguous. V was pared by 3 bases and J by 6 bases, with 10 bases between. Looked up from germline, CDR1 is SGHKS and CDR2 is YYEKEE (reference sequence). The CDR3 contains 13 residues. The CDR3 nucleotides read TGTGCCAGCAGCTACATTTATGGTCAGCCCCAGCATTTT. It translates to CASSYIYGQPQHF. Drawing the rest from reference TRBV5-5 and TRBJ1-5, the complete variable domain is DAGVTQSPTHLIKTRGQQVTLRCSPISGHKSVSWYQQVLGQGPQFIFQYYEKEERGRGNFPDRFSARQFPNYSSELNVNALLLGDSALYLCASSYIYGQPQHFGDGTRLSIL.

The chain has TRBV10-3 and TRBJ2-3; D might be TRBD1 (6 bases). Germline assignment: CDR1 ENHRY and CDR2 SYGVKD. Trimming removed 2 bases from V and 1 base from J, with 16 bases in between. CDR3 length: 17 residues. CDR3 coding DNA: TGTGCCATCAGTGAGGAGGGGGTACGAGTTGGCACAGATACGCAGTATTTT. Protein: CAISEEGVRVGTDTQYF.

The rearrangement uses TRBV6-2 or TRBV6-3 and TRBJ1-3; D gene uncertain. The CDR3 sequence is 16 residues long. Germline CDR1 MNHEY, CDR2 SVGEGT. V was shortened by 5 bases and J by 0 bases, with 14 bases between the two germline ends. CDR3 nucleotides: TGTGCCAGCAGTATAACGCTGCGGTACTCTGGAAACACCATATATTTT. The encoded protein is CASSITLRYSGNTIYF.

This sequence joins TRBV19 and TRBJ2-4; 7 bases are a match to TRBD1. This CDR3 is 15 amino acids long. CDR1 and CDR2 from the germline V gene are LNHDA and SQIVND (reference sequence). The V segment lost 4 bases and the J segment 9 bases; nucleotides outside the gene matches: 12. CDR3 protein: CASSNYRGIGVIQYF. The CDR3 region has the DNA TGTGCCAGTAGTAATTACAGGGGCATTGGTGTCATTCAGTACTTC.

V is TRBV9 and J is TRBJ2-1; 13 nucleotides line up with TRBD2. Germline V gene sequence: CDR1 SGDLS, CDR2 YYNGEE. V dropped 6 bases and J dropped 10; count of bases not matched to a gene: 7. The CDR3 totals 14 residues. CDR3 protein: CASTGAGLAGEQFF. The CDR3 region has the DNA TGTGCCAGCACCGGGGCGGGACTAGCGGGGGAGCAGTTCTTC. Full variable domain (outside the CDR3, taken from reference TRBV9 and TRBJ2-1): DSGVTQTPKHLITATGQRVTLRCSPRSGDLSVYWYQQSLDQGLQFLIQYYNGEERAKGNILERFSAQQFPDLHSELNLSSLELGDSALYFCASTGAGLAGEQFFGPGTRLTVL.

The chain uses TRBV4-2 and TRBJ2-4, with 7 bases identical to TRBD2. CDR1 is LGHNA, CDR2 YNFKEQ, per germline. The ends lost 0 bases at V and 0 bases at J; junction bases unmatched: 2. CDR3 size: 16 residues. The CDR3 protein is CASSQDLAAAKNIQYF. DNA for the CDR3: TGTGCCAGCAGCCAAGATCTAGCGGCAGCCAAAAACATTCAGTACTTC.

The rearrangement links TRBV2 to TRBJ1-1; maybe TRBD1 (5 bases). CDR3 length: 13 residues. Germline V gives CDR1 SNHLY, CDR2 FYNNEI. Deletions cut 4 bases from V and 5 bases from J, with 11 bases between. In DNA, the CDR3 is TGTGCCAGCAGTGTGGAGGGGCAGACTGAAGCTTTCTTT. Amino acid sequence: CASSVEGQTEAFF. The whole variable domain, remainder taken from reference TRBV2 and TRBJ1-1, is EPEVTQTPSHQVTQMGQEVILRCVPISNHLYFYWYRQILGQKVEFLVSFYNNEISEKSEIFDDQFSVERPDGSNFTLKIRSTKLEDSAMYFCASSVEGQTEAFFGQGTRLTVV.

The chain carries TRBV10-2 and TRBJ2-1; D is undetermined. CDR3 length: 11 amino acids. V was trimmed by 2 bases and J by 7 bases, leaving 3 bases between them. The V gene's germline CDR1 is WSHSY and CDR2 SAAADI. CDR3 sequence (DNA): TGCGCCAGCAGTGAGCTAAATGAGCAGTTCTTC. Translated, it gives CASSELNEQFF.

V gene TRBV30 combines with J gene TRBJ2-6; TRBD1 matches 9 bases. CDR1 GTSNPN and CDR2 SVGIG come from the germline V gene (reference sequence). Trimming removed 3 bases from V and 2 bases from J; junction bases left unmatched: 11. The CDR3 runs to 18 residues. The chain's CDR3 is CAWSQLDRGYAGANVLTF. CDR3 coding DNA: TGTGCCTGGAGCCAACTTGACAGGGGGTACGCTGGGGCCAACGTCCTGACTTTC. Filled out from reference TRBV30 and TRBJ2-6, the complete variable domain reads SQTIHQWPATLVQPVGSPLSLECTVEGTSNPNLYWYRQAAGRGLQLLFYSVGIGQISSEVPQNLSASRPQDRQFILSSKKLLLSDSGFYLCAWSQLDRGYAGANVLTFGAGSRLTVL.

The V call is TRBV30, the J call TRBJ2-1; TRBD1 matches at 8 bases. The junction had 8 bases not matched to a gene; V was cut back by 1 base and J by 6 bases. The CDR3 loop spans 15 amino acids. Germline loops: CDR1 GTSNPN, CDR2 SVGIG (reference sequence). CDR3 loop: CAWSGGQGRANEQFF. The CDR3 coding sequence is TGTGCCTGGAGTGGCGGACAGGGACGGGCCAATGAGCAGTTCTTC.

The V gene is TRBV5-1, the J gene TRBJ2-1; tentative D call: TRBD2 (6 bases). The CDR3 spans 13 residues. CDR1 SGHRS and CDR2 YFSETQ come from the germline V gene. V lost 9 bases, J lost 0 bases, and 10 bases lay in between. Here the CDR3 DNA reads TGCGCCACCCGACTAGGCTCCTACAATGAGCAGTTCTTC. Amino acid sequence: CATRLGSYNEQFF.

This chain connects TRBV3-1 (or the pseudogene TRBV3-2) to TRBJ2-2; 11 nucleotides agree with TRBD2. This CDR3 is built from 17 residues. Looked up from germline, CDR1 is LGHDT and CDR2 is YNNKEL (reference sequence). With 3 bases clipped from V and 0 bases from J, the junction kept 3 bases outside the gene matches. CDR3 loop: CASSQVAGGPNTGELFF. The CDR3 DNA is TGTGCCAGCAGCCAGGTAGCGGGGGGGCCGAACACCGGGGAGCTGTTTTTT.

The gene calls are TRBV19 and TRBJ1-1, with 7 bases lining up with TRBD1. There are 14 residues in the CDR3. Looked up from germline, CDR1 is LNHDA and CDR2 is SQIVND (reference sequence). J gave up 3 bases and V 5 bases, and 6 bases lay outside the gene matches. CDR3 nucleotides: TGTGCCAGTAGTCCGCCCGGGACAGACACTGAAGCTTTCTTT. Its translation: CASSPPGTDTEAFF.

This chain links TRBV7-2 with TRBJ2-7; D uncertain. Per the germline V gene, CDR1 is SGHTA and CDR2 is FQGNSA. Trimming left V 1 base short and J 3 bases short, with 13 bases between. This CDR3 is built from 15 residues. CDR3 nucleotide sequence: TGTGCCAGCAGCTTAGAGCCCCGCAGGTACTACGAGCAGTACTTC. Translated: CASSLEPRRYYEQYF.

The chain has TRBV5-1 and TRBJ2-2; D possibly corresponds to TRBD1 (6 bases). Germline assignment: CDR1 SGHRS and CDR2 YFSETQ. Trimming cost V 0 bases and J 5 bases, with 11 bases left between them. This CDR3 has 15 amino acids. The CDR3 loop reads CASSLVPGETGELFF. CDR3 nucleotide sequence: TGCGCCAGCAGCTTGGTGCCAGGGGAAACCGGGGAGCTGTTTTTT.

Here the CDR3 reads CASSEGAEAFF. CDR3 sequence (DNA): TGTGCCAGCTCAGAAGGGGCTGAAGCTTTCTTT. This chain joins TRBV18 and TRBJ1-1; D may be TRBD1 (5 bases). Germline assignment: CDR1 KGHSH and CDR2 LQKENI. The CDR3 is 11 amino acids. V shed 5 bases and J shed 6 bases, with 7 bases lying between them. The whole variable domain, remainder taken from reference TRBV18 and TRBJ1-1, is NAGVMQNPRHLVRRRGQEARLRCSPMKGHSHVYWYRQLPEEGLKFMVYLQKENIIDESGMPKERFSAEFPKEGPSILRIQQVVRGDSAAYFCASSEGAEAFFGQGTRLTVV.

The chain's CDR3 is CASSSRGPNSPLHF. DNA for the CDR3: TGTGCCAGCAGCTCAAGGGGGCCTAATTCACCCCTCCACTTT. The genes are TRBV11-2 and TRBJ1-6; 7 nucleotides agree with TRBD1. V dropped 4 bases and J dropped 6; count of bases not matched to a gene: 3. The CDR3 runs 14 residues. Germline V gene lookup returns CDR1 SGHAT and CDR2 FQNNGV.

The chain employs TRBV29-1 and TRBJ2-3; the match to TRBD1 covers 10 bases. CDR1 is SQVTM, CDR2 ANQGSEA, per germline. V lost 3 bases and J lost 7; bases outside the gene matches: 10. The CDR3 length is 15 residues. In DNA, the CDR3 is TGCAGCGTTGACCTGACAGGGGGCTCAGATCATACGCAGTATTTT. It yields the protein CSVDLTGGSDHTQYF.

The chain is built from TRBV30 and TRBJ2-7, with 7 positions matching TRBD2. V shed 5 bases, J shed 2 bases, and the junction held 6 bases outside the gene matches. The germline V gene has CDR1 GTSNPN and CDR2 SVGIG (reference sequence). The length of the CDR3 is 13 residues. DNA for the CDR3: TGTGCCTGGGCGGGGGATGTGGCCTACGAGCAGTACTTC. This encodes CAWAGDVAYEQYF.

The V call is TRBV6-4, the J call TRBJ2-1; TRBD2 matches at 9 bases. CDR1 is MRHNA and CDR2 is SNTAGT in the germline V gene. The CDR3 has 15 amino acids. Losses at the gene ends were 4 bases for V and 4 bases for J; bases not matched to a gene: 5. The CDR3 loop reads CASSAGLAGYNEQFF. The CDR3 nucleotides are TGTGCCAGCAGTGCCGGTCTAGCGGGGTACAATGAGCAGTTCTTC.

V is TRBV27 and J is TRBJ2-7; TRBD1 might be the D (5 bases). Trimming shortened V by 3 bases and J by 0 bases, and 9 bases separated the two germline ends. The length of the CDR3 is 14 residues. Germline CDR1 MNHEY, CDR2 SMNVEV (reference sequence). The CDR3 loop is CASSLETDSYEQYF. DNA for the CDR3: TGTGCCAGCAGTTTGGAGACAGACTCCTACGAGCAGTACTTC.

CDR3 bases: TGCGCCAGCTACCCGCTTGACCCCCTAGCGGACAATGAGCAGTTCTTC. It translates to CASYPLDPLADNEQFF. The V gene is TRBV5-1, the J gene TRBJ2-1; 7 bases are shared with TRBD2. Unmatched junction bases numbered 15, after V lost 7 bases and J lost 5 bases. Looked up from germline, CDR1 is SGHRS and CDR2 is YFSETQ. CDR3 size: 16 residues.

The CDR3 loop reads CAGSRDRTYGYTF. The CDR3 DNA reads as TGTGCCGGATCCCGGGACAGAACCTATGGCTACACCTTC. The chain couples TRBV2 to TRBJ1-2; 7 positions match TRBD1. Unmatched junction bases numbered 10, after V lost 11 bases and J lost 4 bases. CDR1 SNHLY and CDR2 FYNNEI come from the germline V gene. The CDR3 spans 13 residues.

J is TRBJ2-3 and V is TRBV27, with 11 bases fitting TRBD2. The CDR3 length is 15 residues. Germline CDR1 and CDR2: MNHEY and SMNVEV (reference sequence). Trimming removed 5 bases from V and 3 bases from J; junction bases left unmatched: 4. The CDR3 region is CASSMLAGGTDTQYF. CDR3 in DNA: TGTGCCAGCAGTATGCTAGCGGGGGGAACAGATACGCAGTATTTT.